The table lists the clone carrying this T cell receptor (beta chain) with many counts. What it binds is not known. Time point specified: newly diagnosed GD, antithyroid drugs for less than 3 months. Construction of the TCR library relied on RNA isolated from PBMCs. These data come from a study of regulatory T cells in long-lasting Graves disease. Arm-PCR with iRepertoire HTBI primers amplified the CDR3 regions for these TCR beta libraries. TCRdb itself ran the multiplex PCR reads through MiXCR, one entry per CDR3 protein. The sample has about 200,000 distinct CDR3 sequences, around 19% seen once. CDR1 is SEHNR, CDR2 FQNEAQ, per germline (reference sequence). The CDR3 is made up of 15 amino acids. The V gene lost 4 bases and the J gene lost 0 bases, with 12 bases spanning the gap. Overall study results and limits: There were preferences for TRBV28, TRBJ1-2 and TRBJ2-5 in persistent disease.

The clonotype comes from a female donor with Graves disease. This chain uses TRBV7-9 with TRBJ1-1; no reliable D call. This material consisted of peripheral blood mononuclear cells (PBMCs), taken at new diagnosis, from a patient treated with antithyroid drugs. The CDR3 sequence: CASSSVTGVNTEAFF. The DNA of the CDR3 is TGTGCCAGCAGCTCGGTCACTGGGGTGAACACTGAAGCTTTCTTT.